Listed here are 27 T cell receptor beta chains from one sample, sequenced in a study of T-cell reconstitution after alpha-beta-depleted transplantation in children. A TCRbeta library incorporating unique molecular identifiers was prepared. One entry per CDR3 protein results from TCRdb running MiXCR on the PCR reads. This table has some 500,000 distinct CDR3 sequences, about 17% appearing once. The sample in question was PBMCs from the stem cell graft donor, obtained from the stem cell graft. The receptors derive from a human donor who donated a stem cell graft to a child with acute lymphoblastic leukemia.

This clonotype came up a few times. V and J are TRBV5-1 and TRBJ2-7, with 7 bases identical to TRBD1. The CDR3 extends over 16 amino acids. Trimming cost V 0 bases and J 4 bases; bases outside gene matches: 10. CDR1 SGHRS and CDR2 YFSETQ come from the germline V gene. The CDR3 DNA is TGCGCCAGCAGCTTGGGGGCCGGGACAGTGGTTTACGAGCAGTACTTC. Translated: CASSLGAGTVVYEQYF.

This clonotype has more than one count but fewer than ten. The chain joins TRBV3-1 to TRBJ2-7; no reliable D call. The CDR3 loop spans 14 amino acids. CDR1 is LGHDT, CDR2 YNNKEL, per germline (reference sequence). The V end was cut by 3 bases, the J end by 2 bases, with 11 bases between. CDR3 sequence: CASSQGFAAYEQYF. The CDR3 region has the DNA TGTGCCAGCAGCCAGGGCTTTGCGGCCTACGAGCAGTACTTC.

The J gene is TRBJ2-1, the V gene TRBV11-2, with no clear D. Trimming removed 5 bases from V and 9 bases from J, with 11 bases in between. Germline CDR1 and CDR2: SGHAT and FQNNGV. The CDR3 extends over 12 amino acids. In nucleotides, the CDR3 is TGTGCCAGCAGCCCCCGGTTCGGTGAGCAGTTCTTC. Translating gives CASSPRFGEQFF.

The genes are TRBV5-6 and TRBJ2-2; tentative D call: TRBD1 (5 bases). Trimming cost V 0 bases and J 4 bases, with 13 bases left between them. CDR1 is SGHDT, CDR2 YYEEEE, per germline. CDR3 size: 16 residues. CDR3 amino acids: CASSLEVGAITGELFF. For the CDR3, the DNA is TGTGCCAGCAGCTTGGAGGTAGGGGCGATCACCGGGGAGCTGTTTTTT.

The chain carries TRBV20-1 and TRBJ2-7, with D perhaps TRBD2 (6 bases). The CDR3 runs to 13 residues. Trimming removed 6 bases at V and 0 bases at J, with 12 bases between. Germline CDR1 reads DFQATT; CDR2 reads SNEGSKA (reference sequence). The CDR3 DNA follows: TGCAGTGCGGGAGGCCAGGCCTCCTACGAGCAGTACTTC. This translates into CSAGGQASYEQYF.

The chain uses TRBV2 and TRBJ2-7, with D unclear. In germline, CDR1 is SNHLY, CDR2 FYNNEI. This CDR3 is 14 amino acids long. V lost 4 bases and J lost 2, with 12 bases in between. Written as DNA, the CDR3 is TGTGCCAGCAGTGGGTTGTTCCTAGCCTACGAGCAGTACTTC. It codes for CASSGLFLAYEQYF.

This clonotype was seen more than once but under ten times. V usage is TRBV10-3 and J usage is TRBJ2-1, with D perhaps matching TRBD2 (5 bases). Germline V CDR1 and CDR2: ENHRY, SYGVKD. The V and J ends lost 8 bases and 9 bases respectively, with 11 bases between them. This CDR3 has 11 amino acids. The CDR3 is CAIGGTAEQFF. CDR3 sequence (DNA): TGTGCCATCGGAGGCACCGCTGAGCAGTTCTTC.

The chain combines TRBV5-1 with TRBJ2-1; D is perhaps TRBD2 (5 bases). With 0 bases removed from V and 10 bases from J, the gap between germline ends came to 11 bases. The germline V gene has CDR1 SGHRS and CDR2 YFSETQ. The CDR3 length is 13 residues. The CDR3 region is CASSLGGLGEQFF. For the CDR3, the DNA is TGCGCCAGCAGCTTGGGAGGGCTTGGGGAGCAGTTCTTC.

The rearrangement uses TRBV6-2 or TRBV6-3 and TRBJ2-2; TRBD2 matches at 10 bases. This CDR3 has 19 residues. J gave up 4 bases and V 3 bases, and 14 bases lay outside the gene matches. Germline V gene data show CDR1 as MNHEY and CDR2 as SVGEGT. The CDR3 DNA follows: TGTGCCAGCAGTTATCCCTGGGGGGCGACTAGCGGGCTCACCGGGGAGCTGTTTTTT. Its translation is CASSYPWGATSGLTGELFF.

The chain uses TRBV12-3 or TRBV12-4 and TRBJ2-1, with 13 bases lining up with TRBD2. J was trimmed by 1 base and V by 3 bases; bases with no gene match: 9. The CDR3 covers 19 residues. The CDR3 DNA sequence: TGTGCCAGCAGTTTGGACAAGGGACTAGCGGGACCTTCCTACAATGAGCAGTTCTTC. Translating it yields CASSLDKGLAGPSYNEQFF.

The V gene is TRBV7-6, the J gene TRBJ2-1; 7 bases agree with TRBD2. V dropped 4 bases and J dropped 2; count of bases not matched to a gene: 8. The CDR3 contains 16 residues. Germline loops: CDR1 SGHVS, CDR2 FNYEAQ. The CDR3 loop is CASSWEREGPYNEQFF. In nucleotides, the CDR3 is TGTGCCAGCAGCTGGGAGCGGGAAGGACCCTACAATGAGCAGTTCTTC.

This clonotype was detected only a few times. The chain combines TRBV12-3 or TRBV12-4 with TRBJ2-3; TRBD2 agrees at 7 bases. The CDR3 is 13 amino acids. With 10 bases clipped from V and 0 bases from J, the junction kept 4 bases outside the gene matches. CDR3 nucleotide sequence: TGTGCCATAAATAGCGGGAGCACAGATACGCAGTATTTT. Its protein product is CAINSGSTDTQYF.

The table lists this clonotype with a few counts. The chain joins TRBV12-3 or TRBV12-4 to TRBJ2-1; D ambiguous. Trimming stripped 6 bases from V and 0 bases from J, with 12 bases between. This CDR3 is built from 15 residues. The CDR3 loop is CASRASTSSYNEQFF. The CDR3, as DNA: TGTGCCAGCAGAGCCTCTACGAGCTCCTACAATGAGCAGTTCTTC.

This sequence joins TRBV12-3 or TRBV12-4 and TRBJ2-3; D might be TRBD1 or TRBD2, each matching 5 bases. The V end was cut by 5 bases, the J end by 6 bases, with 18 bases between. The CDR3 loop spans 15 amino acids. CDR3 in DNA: TGTGCCAGCAGTGGGTCCAGGGACCCTATGGATACGCAGTATTTT. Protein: CASSGSRDPMDTQYF.

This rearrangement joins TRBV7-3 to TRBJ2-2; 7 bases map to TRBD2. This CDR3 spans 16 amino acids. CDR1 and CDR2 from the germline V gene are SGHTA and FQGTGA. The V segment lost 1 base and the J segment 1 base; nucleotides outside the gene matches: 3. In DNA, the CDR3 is TGTGCCAGCAGCTTAAATGCGGGAGTGAACACCGGGGAGCTGTTTTTT. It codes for CASSLNAGVNTGELFF.

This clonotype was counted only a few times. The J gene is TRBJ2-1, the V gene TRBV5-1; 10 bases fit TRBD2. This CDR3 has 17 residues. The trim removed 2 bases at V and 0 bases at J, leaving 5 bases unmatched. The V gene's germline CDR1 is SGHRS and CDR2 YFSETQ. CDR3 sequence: CASSFQIAGGSYNEQFF. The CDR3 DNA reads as TGCGCCAGCAGCTTTCAAATAGCGGGGGGCTCCTACAATGAGCAGTTCTTC.

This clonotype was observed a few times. CDR3 DNA: TGTGCCAGCAGCGGCAGACTAGCCGGCACAGATACGCAGTATTTT. Translated: CASSGRLAGTDTQYF. The rearrangement links TRBV7-8 to TRBJ2-3, with 7 bases matching TRBD2. This CDR3 comprises 15 residues. Germline CDR1 reads SGHVS; CDR2 reads FQNEAQ. The junction had 6 bases not matched to a gene; V was cut back by 5 bases and J by 1 base.

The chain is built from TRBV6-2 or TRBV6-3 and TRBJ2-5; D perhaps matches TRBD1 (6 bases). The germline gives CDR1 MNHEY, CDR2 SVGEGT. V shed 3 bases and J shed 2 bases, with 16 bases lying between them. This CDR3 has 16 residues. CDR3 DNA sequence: TGTGCCAGCAGTTATGCCACAGGGTACTTACAAGAGACCCAGTACTTC. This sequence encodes CASSYATGYLQETQYF.

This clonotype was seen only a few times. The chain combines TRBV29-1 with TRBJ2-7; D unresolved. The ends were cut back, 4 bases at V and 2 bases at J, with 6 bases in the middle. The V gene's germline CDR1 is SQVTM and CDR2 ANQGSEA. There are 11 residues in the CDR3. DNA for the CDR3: TGCAGCGTTGCAGAAACCTACGAGCAGTACTTC. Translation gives CSVAETYEQYF.

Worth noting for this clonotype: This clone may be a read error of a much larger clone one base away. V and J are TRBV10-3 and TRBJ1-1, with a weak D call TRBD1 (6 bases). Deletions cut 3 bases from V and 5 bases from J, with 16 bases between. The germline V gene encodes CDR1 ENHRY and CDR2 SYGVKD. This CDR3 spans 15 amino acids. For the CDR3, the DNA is TGTGCCATCAGTGATTCAACACAGGGAGGGACTGAAGCTTTCTTT. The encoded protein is CAISDSTQGGTEAFF.

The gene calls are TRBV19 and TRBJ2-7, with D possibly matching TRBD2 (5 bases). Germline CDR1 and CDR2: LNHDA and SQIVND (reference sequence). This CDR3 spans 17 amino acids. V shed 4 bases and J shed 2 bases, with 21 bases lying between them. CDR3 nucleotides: TGTGCCAGTAGTAACACGGGGAGCCGGCCAGCCCCCTACGAGCAGTACTTC. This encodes CASSNTGSRPAPYEQYF.

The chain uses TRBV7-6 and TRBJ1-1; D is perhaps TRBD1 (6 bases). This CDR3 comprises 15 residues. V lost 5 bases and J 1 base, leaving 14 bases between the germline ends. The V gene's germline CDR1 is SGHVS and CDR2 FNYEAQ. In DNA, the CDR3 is TGTGCCAGCAGCGCCAAACAGGGCCGGAACACTGAAGCTTTCTTT. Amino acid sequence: CASSAKQGRNTEAFF.

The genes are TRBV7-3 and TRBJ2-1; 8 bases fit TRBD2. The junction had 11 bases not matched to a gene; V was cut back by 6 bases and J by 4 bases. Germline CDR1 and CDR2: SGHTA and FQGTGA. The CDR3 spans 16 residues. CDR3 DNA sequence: TGTGCCAGCAGTAGTGTAGCCGGGGGGGCTTACAATGAGCAGTTCTTC. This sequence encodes CASSSVAGGAYNEQFF.

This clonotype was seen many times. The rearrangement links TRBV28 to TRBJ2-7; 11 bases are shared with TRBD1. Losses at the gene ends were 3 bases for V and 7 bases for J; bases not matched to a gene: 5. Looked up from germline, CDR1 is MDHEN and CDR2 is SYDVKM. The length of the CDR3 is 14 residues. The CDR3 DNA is TGTGCCAGCAGTTTCGGGGGACAGGGGGGAGAGCAGTACTTC. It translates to CASSFGGQGGEQYF.

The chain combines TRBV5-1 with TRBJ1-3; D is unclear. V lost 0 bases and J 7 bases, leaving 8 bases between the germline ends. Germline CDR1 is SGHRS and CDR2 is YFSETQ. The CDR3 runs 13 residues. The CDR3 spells CASSLEASNTIYF. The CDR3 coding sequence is TGCGCCAGCAGCTTGGAGGCTTCTAACACCATATATTTT.

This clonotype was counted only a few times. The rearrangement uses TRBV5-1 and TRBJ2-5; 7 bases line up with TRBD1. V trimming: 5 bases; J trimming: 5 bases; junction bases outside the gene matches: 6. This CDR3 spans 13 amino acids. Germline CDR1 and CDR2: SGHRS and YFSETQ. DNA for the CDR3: TGCGCCAGCAGGCCGACAGGGAGCGAGACCCAGTACTTC. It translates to CASRPTGSETQYF.

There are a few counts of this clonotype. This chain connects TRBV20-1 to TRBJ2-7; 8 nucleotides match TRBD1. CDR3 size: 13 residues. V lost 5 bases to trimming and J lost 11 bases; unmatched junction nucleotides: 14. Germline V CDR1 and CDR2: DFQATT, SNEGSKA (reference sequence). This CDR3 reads CSASLDRGAEEYF. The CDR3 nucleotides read TGCAGTGCTTCACTAGACAGGGGCGCGGAGGAGTACTTC.